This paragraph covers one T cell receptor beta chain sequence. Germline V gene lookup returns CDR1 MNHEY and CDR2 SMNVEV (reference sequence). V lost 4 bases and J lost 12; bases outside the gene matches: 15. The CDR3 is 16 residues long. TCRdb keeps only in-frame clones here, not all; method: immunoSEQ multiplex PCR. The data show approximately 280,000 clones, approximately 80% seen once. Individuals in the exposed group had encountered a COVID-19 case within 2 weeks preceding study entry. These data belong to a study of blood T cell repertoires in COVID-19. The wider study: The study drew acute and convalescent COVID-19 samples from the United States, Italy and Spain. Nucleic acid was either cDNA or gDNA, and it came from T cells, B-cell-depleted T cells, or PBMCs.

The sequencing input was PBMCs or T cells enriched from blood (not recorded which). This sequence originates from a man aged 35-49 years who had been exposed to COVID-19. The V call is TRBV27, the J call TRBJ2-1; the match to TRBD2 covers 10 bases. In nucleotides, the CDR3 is TGTGCCAGCAGTTCGCCCGAGGCTAGCGGGAGAAAGATGCAGTTCTTC. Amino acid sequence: CASSSPEASGRKMQFF.